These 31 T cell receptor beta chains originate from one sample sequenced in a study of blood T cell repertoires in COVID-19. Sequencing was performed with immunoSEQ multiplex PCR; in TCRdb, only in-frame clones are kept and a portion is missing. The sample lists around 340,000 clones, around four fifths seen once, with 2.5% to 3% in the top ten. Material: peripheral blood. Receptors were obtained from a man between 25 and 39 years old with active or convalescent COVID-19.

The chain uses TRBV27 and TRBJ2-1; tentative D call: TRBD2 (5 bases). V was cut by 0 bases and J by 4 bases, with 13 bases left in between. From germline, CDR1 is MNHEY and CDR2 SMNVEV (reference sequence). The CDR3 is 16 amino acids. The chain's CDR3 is CASSLSSRVMYNEQFF. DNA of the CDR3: TGTGCCAGCAGTTTATCGTCGAGGGTAATGTACAATGAGCAGTTCTTC.

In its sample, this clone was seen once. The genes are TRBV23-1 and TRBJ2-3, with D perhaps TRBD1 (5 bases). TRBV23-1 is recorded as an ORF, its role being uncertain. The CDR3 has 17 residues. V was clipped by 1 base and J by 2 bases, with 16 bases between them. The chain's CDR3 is CASSQCSSGLVTDTQYF. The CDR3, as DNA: TGCGCCAGCAGTCAATGCTCCTCAGGGTTAGTCACAGATACGCAGTATTTT.

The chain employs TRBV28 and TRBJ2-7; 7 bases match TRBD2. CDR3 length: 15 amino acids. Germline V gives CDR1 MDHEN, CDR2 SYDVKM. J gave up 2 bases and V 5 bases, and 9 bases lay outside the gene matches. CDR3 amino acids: CASSLHRGDTYEQYF. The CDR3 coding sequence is TGTGCCAGCAGTCTACACCGGGGGGATACCTACGAGCAGTACTTC.

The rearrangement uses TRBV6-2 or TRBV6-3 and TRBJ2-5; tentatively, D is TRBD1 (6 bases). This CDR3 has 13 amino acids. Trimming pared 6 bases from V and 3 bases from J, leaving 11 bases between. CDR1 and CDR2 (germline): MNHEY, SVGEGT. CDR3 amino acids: CASSRGQKETQYF. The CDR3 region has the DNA TGTGCCAGCAGCCGCGGACAGAAAGAGACCCAGTACTTC.

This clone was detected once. CDR3 bases: TGTGCCAGTAGTACGCCTCTGAGCGGGAGTCGGTACAATGAGCAGTTCTTC. It specifies CASSTPLSGSRYNEQFF. This chain connects TRBV19 to TRBJ2-1, with 8 nucleotides matching TRBD2. Per the germline V gene, CDR1 is LNHDA and CDR2 is SQIVND (reference sequence). This CDR3 has 17 residues. V was clipped by 4 bases and J by 4 bases; unmatched bases: 12. Combining the CDR3 with reference TRBV19 and TRBJ2-1 gives the whole variable domain DGGITQSPKYLFRKEGQNVTLSCEQNLNHDAMYWYRQDPGQGLRLIYYSQIVNDFQKGDIAEGYSVSREKKESFPLTVTSAQKNPTAFYLCASSTPLSGSRYNEQFFGPGTRLTVL.

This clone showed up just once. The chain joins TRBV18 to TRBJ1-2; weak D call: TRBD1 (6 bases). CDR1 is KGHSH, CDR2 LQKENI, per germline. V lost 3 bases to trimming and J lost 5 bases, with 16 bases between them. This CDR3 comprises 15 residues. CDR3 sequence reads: CASSPQLGGEYGYTF. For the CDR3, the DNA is TGTGCCAGCTCACCTCAATTAGGGGGAGAGTATGGCTACACCTTC.

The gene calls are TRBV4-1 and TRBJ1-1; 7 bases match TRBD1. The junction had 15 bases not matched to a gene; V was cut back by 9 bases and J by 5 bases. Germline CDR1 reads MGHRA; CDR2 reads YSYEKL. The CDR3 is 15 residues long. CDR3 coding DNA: TGCGCCAGTCAACCCCGACAGGGAACATATACTGAAGCTTTCTTT. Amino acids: CASQPRQGTYTEAFF.

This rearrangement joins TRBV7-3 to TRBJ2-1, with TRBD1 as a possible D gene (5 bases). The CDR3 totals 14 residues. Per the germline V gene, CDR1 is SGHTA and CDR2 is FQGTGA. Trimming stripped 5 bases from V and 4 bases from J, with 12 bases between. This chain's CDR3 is CASSLGHEYNEQFF. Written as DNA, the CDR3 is TGTGCCAGCAGCCTCGGACACGAATACAATGAGCAGTTCTTC.

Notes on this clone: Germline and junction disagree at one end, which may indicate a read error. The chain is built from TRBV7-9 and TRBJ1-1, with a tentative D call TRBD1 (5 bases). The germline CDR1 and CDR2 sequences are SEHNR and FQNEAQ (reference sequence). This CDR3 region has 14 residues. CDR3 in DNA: TGTGCCAGCAGCGTAGCGACAGTTAGTACTGAAGCTTTCTTT. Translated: CASSVATVSTEAFF.

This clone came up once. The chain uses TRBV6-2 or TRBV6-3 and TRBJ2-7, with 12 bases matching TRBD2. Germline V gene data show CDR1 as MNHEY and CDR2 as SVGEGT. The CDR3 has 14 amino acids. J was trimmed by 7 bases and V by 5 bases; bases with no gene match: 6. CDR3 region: CASSQLAGGREQYF. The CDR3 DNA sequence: TGTGCCAGCAGTCAACTAGCGGGAGGTCGGGAGCAGTACTTC.

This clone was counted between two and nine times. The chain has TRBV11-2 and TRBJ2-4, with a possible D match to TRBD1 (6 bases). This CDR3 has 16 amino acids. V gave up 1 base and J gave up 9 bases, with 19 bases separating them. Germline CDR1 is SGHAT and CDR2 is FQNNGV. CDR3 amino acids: CASSLGSGVLKGIQYF. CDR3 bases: TGTGCCAGCAGCTTAGGGTCAGGGGTGCTTAAGGGCATTCAGTACTTC.

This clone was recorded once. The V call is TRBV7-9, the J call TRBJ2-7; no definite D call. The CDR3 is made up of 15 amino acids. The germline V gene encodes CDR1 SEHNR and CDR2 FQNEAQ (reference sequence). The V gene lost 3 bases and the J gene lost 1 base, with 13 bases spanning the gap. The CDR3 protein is CASSFGAASSYEQYF. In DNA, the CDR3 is TGTGCCAGCAGCTTCGGCGCGGCCTCTTCCTACGAGCAGTACTTC.

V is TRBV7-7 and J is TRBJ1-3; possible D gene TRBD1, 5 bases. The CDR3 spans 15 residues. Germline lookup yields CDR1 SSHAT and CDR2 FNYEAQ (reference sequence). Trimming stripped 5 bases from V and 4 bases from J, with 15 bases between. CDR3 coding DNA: TGTGCCAGCAGCCCGGGACTCCTAGGGGGAAACACCATATATTTT. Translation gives CASSPGLLGGNTIYF.

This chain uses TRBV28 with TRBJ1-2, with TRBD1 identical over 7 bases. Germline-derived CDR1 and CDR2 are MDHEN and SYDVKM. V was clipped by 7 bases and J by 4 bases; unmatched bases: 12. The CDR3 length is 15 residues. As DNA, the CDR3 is TGTGCCAGCACCCCGGGAGACAGGGAAGGCTATGGCTACACCTTC. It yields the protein CASTPGDREGYGYTF.

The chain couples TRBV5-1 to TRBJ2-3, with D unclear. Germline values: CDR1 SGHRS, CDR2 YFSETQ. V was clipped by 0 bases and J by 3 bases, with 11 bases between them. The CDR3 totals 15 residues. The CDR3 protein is CASSLAPMATDTQYF. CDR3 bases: TGCGCCAGCAGCTTGGCCCCAATGGCAACAGATACGCAGTATTTT.

The CDR3 DNA is TGTGCCAGCAGTGAAGACAGGAATGAAAAACTGTTTTTT. Residues: CASSEDRNEKLFF. The chain couples TRBV2 to TRBJ1-4, with D maybe TRBD1 (5 bases). With 1 base removed from V and 5 bases from J, the gap between germline ends came to 5 bases. In germline, CDR1 is SNHLY, CDR2 FYNNEI. CDR3 length: 13 residues.

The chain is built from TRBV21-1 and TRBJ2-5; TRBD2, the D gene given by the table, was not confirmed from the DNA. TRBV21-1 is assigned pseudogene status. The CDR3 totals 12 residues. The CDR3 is CASGSMEETQYF. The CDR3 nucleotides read TGTGCCAGCGGGAGTATGGAAGAGACCCAGTACTTC.

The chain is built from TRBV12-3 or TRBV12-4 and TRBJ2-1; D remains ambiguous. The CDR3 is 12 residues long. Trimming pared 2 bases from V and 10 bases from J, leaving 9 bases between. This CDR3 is CASSLSAGEQFF. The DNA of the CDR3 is TGTGCCAGCAGTTTAAGCGCCGGGGAGCAGTTCTTC.

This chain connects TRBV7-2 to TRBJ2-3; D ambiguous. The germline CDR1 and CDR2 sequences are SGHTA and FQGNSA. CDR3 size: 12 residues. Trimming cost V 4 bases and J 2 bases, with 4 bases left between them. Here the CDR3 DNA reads TGTGCCAGCAGCTCTACCACAGATACGCAGTATTTT. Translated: CASSSTTDTQYF. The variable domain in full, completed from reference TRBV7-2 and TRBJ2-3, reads GAGVSQSPSNKVTEKGKDVELRCDPISGHTALYWYRQSLGQGLEFLIYFQGNSAPDKSGLPSDRFSAERTGGSVSTLTIQRTQQEDSAVYLCASSSTTDTQYFGPGTRLTVL.

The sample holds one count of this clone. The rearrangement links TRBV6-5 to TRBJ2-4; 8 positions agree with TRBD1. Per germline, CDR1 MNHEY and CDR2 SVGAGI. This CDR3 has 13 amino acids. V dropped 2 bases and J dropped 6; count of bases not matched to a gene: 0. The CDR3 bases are TGTGCCAGCAGTTACGGACAGGGAAACATTCAGTACTTC. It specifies CASSYGQGNIQYF.

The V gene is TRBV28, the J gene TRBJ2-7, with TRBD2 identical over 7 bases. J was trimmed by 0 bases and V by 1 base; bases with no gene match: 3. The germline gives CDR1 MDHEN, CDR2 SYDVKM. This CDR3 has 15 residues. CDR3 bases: TGTGCCAGCAGTTTATCCCCGGGAGGCTCCTACGAGCAGTACTTC. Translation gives CASSLSPGGSYEQYF.

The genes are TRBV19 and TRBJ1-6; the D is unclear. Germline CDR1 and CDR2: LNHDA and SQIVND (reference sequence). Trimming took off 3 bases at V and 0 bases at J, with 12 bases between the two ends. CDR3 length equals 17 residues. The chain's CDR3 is CASSMEAVSSYNSPLHF. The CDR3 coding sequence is TGTGCCAGTAGTATGGAGGCGGTGAGCTCCTATAATTCACCCCTCCACTTT.

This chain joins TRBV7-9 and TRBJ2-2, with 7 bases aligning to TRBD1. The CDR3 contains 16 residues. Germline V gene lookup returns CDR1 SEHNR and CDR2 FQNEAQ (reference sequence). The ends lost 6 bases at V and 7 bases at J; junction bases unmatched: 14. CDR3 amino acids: CASSRPSRGYGGELFF. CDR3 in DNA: TGTGCCAGCAGTCGCCCGTCCAGGGGGTATGGCGGGGAGCTGTTTTTT.

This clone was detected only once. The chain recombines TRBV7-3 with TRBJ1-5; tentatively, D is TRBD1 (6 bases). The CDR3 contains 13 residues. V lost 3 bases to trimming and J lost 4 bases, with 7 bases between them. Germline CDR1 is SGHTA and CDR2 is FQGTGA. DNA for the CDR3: TGTGCCAGCAGCTTGGACAGAAATCAGCCCCAGCATTTT. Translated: CASSLDRNQPQHF.

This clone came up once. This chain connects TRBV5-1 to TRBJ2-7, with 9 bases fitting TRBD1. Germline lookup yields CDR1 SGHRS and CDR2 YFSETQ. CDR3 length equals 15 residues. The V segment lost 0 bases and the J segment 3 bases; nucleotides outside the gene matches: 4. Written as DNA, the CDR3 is TGCGCCAGCAGCTTGGGTGGGACAGGGTACTACGAGCAGTACTTC. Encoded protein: CASSLGGTGYYEQYF.

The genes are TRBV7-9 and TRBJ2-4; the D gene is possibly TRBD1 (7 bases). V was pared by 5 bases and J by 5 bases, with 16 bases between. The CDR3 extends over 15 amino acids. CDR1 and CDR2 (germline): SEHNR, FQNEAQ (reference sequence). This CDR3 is CASSPRRGPQNIQYF. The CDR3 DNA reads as TGTGCCAGCAGCCCCCGGAGGGGGCCCCAAAACATTCAGTACTTC.

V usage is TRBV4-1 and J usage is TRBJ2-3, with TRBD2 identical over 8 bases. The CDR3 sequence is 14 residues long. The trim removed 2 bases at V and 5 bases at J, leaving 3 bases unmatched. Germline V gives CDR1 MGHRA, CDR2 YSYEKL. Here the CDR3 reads CASSQKRGGDTQYF. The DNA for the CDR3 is TGCGCCAGCAGCCAAAAACGGGGGGGAGATACGCAGTATTTT.

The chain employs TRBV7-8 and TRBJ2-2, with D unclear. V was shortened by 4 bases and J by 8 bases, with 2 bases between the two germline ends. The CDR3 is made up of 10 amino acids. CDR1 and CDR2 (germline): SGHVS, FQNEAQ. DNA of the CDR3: TGTGCCAGCAGCTCGGGGGAGCTGTTTTTT. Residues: CASSSGELFF. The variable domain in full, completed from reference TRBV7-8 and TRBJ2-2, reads GAGVSQSPRYKVAKRGQDVALRCDPISGHVSLFWYQQALGQGPEFLTYFQNEAQLDKSGLPSDRFFAERPEGSVSTLKIQRTQQEDSAVYLCASSSGELFFGEGSRLTVL.

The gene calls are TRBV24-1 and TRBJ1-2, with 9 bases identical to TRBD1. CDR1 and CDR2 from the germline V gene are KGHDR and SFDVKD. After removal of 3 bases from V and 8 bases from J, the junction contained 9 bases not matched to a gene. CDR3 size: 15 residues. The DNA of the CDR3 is TGTGCCACCAGTGATCCCGGGACAGGGTCGGTAGGCTACACCTTC. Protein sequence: CATSDPGTGSVGYTF.

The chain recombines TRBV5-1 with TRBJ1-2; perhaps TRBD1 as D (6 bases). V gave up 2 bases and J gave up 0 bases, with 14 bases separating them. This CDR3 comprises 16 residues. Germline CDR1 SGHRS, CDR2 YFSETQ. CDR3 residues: CASSLWGGSSNYGYTF. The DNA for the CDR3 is TGCGCCAGCAGCTTATGGGGGGGCAGCTCTAACTATGGCTACACCTTC.

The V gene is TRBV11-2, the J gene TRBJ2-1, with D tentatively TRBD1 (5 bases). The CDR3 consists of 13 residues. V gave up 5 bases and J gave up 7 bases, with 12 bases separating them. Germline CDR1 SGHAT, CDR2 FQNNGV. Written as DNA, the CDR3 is TGTGCCAGCAGCCGAAGGTCAGGGAATGAGCAGTTCTTC. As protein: CASSRRSGNEQFF.